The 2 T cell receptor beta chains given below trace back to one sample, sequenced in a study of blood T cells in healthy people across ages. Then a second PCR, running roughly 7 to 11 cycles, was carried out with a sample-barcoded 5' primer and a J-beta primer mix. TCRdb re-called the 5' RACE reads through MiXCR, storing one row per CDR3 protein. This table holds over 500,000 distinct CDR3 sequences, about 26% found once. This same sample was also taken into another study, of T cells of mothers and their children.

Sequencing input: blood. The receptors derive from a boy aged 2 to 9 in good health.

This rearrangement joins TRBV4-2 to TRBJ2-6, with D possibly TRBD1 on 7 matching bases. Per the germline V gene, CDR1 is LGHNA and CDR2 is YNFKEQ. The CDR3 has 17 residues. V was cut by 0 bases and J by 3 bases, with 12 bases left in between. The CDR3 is CASSQDGGGFGANVLTF. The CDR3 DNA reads TGTGCCAGCAGCCAAGACGGAGGGGGCTTTGGGGCCAACGTCCTGACTTTC.

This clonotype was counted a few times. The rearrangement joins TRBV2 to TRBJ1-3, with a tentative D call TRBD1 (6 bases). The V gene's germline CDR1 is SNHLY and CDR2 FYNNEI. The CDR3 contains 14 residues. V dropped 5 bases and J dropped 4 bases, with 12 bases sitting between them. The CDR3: CASSNRVDGNTIYF. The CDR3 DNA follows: TGTGCCAGCAGTAACAGGGTCGACGGAAACACCATATATTTT.